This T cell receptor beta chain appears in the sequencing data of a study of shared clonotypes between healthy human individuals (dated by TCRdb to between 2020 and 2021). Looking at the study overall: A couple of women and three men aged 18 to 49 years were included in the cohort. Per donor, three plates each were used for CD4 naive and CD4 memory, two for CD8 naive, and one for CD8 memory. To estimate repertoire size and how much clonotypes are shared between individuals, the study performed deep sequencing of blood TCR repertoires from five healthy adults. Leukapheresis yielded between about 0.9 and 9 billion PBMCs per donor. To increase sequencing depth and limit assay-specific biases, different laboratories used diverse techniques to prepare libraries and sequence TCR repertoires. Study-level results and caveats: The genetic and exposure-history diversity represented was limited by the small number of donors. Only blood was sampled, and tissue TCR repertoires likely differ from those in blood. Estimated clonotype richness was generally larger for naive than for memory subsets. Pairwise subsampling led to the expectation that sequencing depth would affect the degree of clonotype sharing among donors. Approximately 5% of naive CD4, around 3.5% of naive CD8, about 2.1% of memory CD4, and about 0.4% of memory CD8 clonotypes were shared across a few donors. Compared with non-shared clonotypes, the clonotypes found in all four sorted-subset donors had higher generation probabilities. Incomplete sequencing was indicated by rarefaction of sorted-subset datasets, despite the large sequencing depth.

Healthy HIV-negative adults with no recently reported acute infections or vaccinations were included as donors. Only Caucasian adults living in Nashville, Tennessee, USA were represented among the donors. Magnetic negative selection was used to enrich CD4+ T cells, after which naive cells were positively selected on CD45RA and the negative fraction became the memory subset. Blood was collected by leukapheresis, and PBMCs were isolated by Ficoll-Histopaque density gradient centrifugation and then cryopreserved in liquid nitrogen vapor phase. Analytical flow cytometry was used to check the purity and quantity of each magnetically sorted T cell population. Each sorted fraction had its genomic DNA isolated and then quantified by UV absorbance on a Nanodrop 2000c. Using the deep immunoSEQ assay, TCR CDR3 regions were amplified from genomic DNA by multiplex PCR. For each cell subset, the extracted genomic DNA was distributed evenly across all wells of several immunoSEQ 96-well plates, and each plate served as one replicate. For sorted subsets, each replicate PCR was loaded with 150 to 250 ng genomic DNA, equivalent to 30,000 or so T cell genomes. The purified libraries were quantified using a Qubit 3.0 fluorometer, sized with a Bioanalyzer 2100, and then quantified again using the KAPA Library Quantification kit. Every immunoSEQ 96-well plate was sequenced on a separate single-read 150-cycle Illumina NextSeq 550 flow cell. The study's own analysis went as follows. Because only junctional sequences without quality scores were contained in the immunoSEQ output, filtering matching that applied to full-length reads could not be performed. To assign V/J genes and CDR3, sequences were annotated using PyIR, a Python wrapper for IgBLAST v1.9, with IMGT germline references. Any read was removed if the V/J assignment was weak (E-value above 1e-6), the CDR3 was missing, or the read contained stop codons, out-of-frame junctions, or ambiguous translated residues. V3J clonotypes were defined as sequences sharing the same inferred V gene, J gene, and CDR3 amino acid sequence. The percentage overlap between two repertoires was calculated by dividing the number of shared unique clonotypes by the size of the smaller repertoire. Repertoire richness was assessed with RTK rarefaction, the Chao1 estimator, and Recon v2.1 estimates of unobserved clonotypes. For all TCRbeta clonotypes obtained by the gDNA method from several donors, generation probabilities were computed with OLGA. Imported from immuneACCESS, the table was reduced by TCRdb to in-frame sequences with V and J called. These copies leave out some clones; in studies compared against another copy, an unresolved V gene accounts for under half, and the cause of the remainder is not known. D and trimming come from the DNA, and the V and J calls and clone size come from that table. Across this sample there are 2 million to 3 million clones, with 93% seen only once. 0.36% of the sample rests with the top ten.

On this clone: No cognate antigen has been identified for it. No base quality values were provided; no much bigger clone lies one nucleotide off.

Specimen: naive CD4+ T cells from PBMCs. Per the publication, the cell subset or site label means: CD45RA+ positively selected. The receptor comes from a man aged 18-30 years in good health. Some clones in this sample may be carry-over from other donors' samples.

CDR3 loop: CASSVALPGANVLTF. The bases are TGTGCCAGCAGCGTAGCACTCCCTGGGGCCAACGTCCTGACTTTC. Here the chain combines TRBV2 and TRBJ2-6; a confident D gene designation cannot be given. Taken from cysteine to phenylalanine, the CDR3 has 15 residues. Kept here is only the CDR3 DNA, which spans 45 bases and is read in frame from base 1. Cut back by 6 bases and 2 bases, the V and J ends lie 11 bases apart. Looking up the germline V gene yields CDR1 SNHLY and CDR2 FYNNEI.